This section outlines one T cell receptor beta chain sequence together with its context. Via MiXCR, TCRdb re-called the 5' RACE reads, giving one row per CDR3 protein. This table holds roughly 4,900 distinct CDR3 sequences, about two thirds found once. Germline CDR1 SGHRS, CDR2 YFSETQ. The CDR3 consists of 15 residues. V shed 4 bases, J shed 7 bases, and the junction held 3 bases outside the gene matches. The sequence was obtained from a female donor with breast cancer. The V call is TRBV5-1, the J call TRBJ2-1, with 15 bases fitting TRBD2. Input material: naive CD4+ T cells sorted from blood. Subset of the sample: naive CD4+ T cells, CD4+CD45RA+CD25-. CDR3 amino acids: CASSRTSGGVNEQFF. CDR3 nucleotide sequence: TGCGCCAGCAGCCGGACTAGCGGGGGGGTAAATGAGCAGTTCTTC.